The following is a T cell receptor (beta chain) sequence with its context. These data belong to a study of control samples from healthy donors and cancer patients. Per the germline V gene, CDR1 is WSHSY and CDR2 is SAAADI. CDR3 length equals 17 residues. V shed 5 bases, J shed 9 bases, and the junction held 15 bases outside the gene matches. This table comes from immunoSEQ multiplex PCR, and its TCRdb copy is limited to in-frame clones, with some not included. Of about 180,000 clones listed, around 87% are singletons. The V gene is TRBV10-2, the J gene TRBJ2-1; 11 bases are a match to TRBD2. The TCR sequence derives from a woman in her forties or fifties in good health. What was sequenced was blood. The CDR3 DNA follows: TGCGCCAGCAGTAGACTAGCGGGGAGGGGTTGGGGCACTGAGCAGTTCTTC. Amino acids: CASSRLAGRGWGTEQFF.